Presented here are 32 T cell receptor beta chains from one specimen sequenced in a study of cytomegalovirus exposure and HLA in healthy donors (dated by TCRdb to the late 2010s). Library preparation employed the immunoSEQ multiplex PCR assay. For the multiplex PCR, a mixture combining 60 forward primers for TCR Vbeta segments and 13 reverse primers for TCR Jbeta segments was used. TCRdb provides this immuneACCESS table in a form limited to in-frame rearrangements. Some clones are lacking; in checked studies, under half of them reflect an unresolved V gene, and why the rest are absent is not known. This sample is represented by fewer than 250,000 clones; just under 75% of them were singletons. The ten biggest clones cover less than 4% of the sample. The sequenced sample was PBMCs. The receptors originated from a woman in her thirties in good health and CMV-seropositive.

This chain joins TRBV4-1 and TRBJ2-2; D gene unclear. Trimming stripped 1 base from V and 5 bases from J, with 11 bases between. The CDR3 covers 15 residues. CDR1 and CDR2 from the germline V gene are MGHRA and YSYEKL. The CDR3 DNA is TGCGCCAGCAGCCAAGGGCCTCAGCGAACCGGGGAGCTGTTTTTT. Translation: CASSQGPQRTGELFF.

The sample holds a few counts of this clone. The V gene is TRBV2, the J gene TRBJ2-7, with 7 nucleotides matching TRBD2. Germline assignment: CDR1 SNHLY and CDR2 FYNNEI. CDR3 length equals 14 residues. V gave up 5 bases and J gave up 7 bases; unmatched junction bases: 11. CDR3 DNA sequence: TGTGCCAGCAGTCACCCGGGACTGGGGGGGGAGCAGTACTTC. Residues: CASSHPGLGGEQYF.

The gene calls are TRBV9 and TRBJ1-2; D uncertain. Germline loops: CDR1 SGDLS, CDR2 YYNGEE. V was clipped by 4 bases and J by 6 bases, with 13 bases between them. This CDR3 has 13 residues. CDR3 loop: CASSPRERHGYTF. In DNA, the CDR3 is TGTGCCAGCAGCCCCCGAGAGCGTCATGGCTACACCTTC. Drawing the rest from reference TRBV9 and TRBJ1-2, the complete variable domain is DSGVTQTPKHLITATGQRVTLRCSPRSGDLSVYWYQQSLDQGLQFLIQYYNGEERAKGNILERFSAQQFPDLHSELNLSSLELGDSALYFCASSPRERHGYTFGSGTRLTVV.

V is TRBV5-1 and J is TRBJ1-6, with D perhaps matching TRBD1 (6 bases). Germline assignment: CDR1 SGHRS and CDR2 YFSETQ. The V end lost 1 base, the J end lost 7 bases, and 12 bases lay between the germline ends. The CDR3 extends over 15 amino acids. CDR3 loop: CASSLSQGPNSPLHF. The CDR3, as DNA: TGCGCCAGCAGCTTGTCACAGGGACCCAATTCACCCCTCCACTTT.

The CDR3 loop is CASSADRGPNQPQHF. The CDR3 DNA is TGTGCCAGCAGTGCGGACAGGGGGCCAAATCAGCCCCAGCATTTT. The V gene is TRBV6-1, the J gene TRBJ1-5; TRBD1 matches 11 bases. Germline V gives CDR1 MNHNS, CDR2 SASEGT. The CDR3 runs to 15 residues. The V and J ends lost 4 bases and 4 bases, in that order; junction bases with no gene match: 3.

To note about this clone: One junction end does not reproduce the germline sequence, and a read error may be involved. In DNA, the CDR3 is TGTTCCAGCAGCTCCCCGGTACAGGGCTTAGGCAATGAGCAGTTCTTC. Protein: CSSSSPVQGLGNEQFF. V is TRBV7-9 and J is TRBJ2-1, with D maybe TRBD1 (6 bases). Germline values: CDR1 SEHNR, CDR2 FQNEAQ (reference sequence). CDR3 length: 16 amino acids.

This sequence joins TRBV5-1 and TRBJ2-1; maybe TRBD2 (5 bases). This CDR3 comprises 13 residues. Germline V gene data show CDR1 as SGHRS and CDR2 as YFSETQ. With 4 bases removed from V and 2 bases from J, the gap between germline ends came to 7 bases. CDR3 sequence (DNA): TGCGCCAGCAGCACCGGGGCCTACAATGAGCAGTTCTTC. Protein sequence: CASSTGAYNEQFF.

The chain employs TRBV28 and TRBJ2-3, with 11 bases lining up with TRBD2. V dropped 3 bases and J dropped 2; count of bases not matched to a gene: 4. The CDR3 is 16 residues long. Germline V gene lookup returns CDR1 MDHEN and CDR2 SYDVKM. CDR3 region: CASSFLGLAATDTQYF. The CDR3 DNA follows: TGTGCCAGCAGTTTTCTGGGACTAGCGGCCACAGATACGCAGTATTTT.

The genes are TRBV27 and TRBJ2-7, with 8 bases matching TRBD2. V was pared by 8 bases and J by 1 base, with 13 bases of the junction left unmatched. The CDR3 runs to 16 residues. Germline CDR1 reads MNHEY; CDR2 reads SMNVEV (reference sequence). CDR3 residues: CASRGGAGASSYEQYF. CDR3 DNA: TGTGCCAGCCGGGGGGGGGCCGGAGCGTCGTCCTACGAGCAGTACTTC.

This clone was observed a single time. This chain connects TRBV29-1 to TRBJ2-7; TRBD2 aligns across 13 bases. The junction had 0 bases not matched to a gene; V was cut back by 4 bases and J by 0 bases. From germline, CDR1 is SQVTM and CDR2 ANQGSEA. This CDR3 is 14 amino acids long. DNA for the CDR3: TGCAGCGTTGGGACTAGCGGGAGCTCCTACGAGCAGTACTTC. This encodes CSVGTSGSSYEQYF.

This clone is a singleton in its sample. This chain links TRBV7-2 with TRBJ2-7, with 8 positions matching TRBD1. The J segment lost 1 base and the V segment lost 1 base, leaving 6 bases of the junction unmatched. The CDR3 totals 16 residues. The V gene's germline CDR1 is SGHTA and CDR2 FQGNSA. The CDR3 bases are TGTGCCAGCAGCTTAGGGGCCAGGGGGCCTTCCTACGAGCAGTACTTC. This gives the protein CASSLGARGPSYEQYF.

Details on this clone: Within the sample, other DNA sequences also encode this same CDR3. CDR3 sequence (DNA): TGTGCCAGCAGTTTATCCGGGGGCAATCAGCCCCAGCATTTT. Its protein product is CASSLSGGNQPQHF. V usage is TRBV28 and J usage is TRBJ1-5; D gene unclear. The CDR3 sequence is 14 residues long. Per the germline V gene, CDR1 is MDHEN and CDR2 is SYDVKM. V was cut by 1 base and J by 2 bases, with 6 bases left in between.

The genes are TRBV5-1 and TRBJ2-1; D is possibly TRBD1 (6 bases). Trimming pared 7 bases from V and 1 base from J, leaving 15 bases between. The CDR3 contains 15 residues. Germline V lookup: CDR1 SGHRS, CDR2 YFSETQ. In DNA, the CDR3 is TGCGCCAGCGGTCTCGAGGGGGTATCCTACAATGAGCAGTTCTTC. It is translated as CASGLEGVSYNEQFF.

The gene calls are TRBV27 and TRBJ2-1; 15 bases agree with TRBD2. The V and J ends lost 6 bases and 6 bases, in that order; junction bases with no gene match: 9. The CDR3 loop spans 17 amino acids. The germline CDR1 and CDR2 sequences are MNHEY and SMNVEV (reference sequence). The CDR3 spells CASSPTGLAGGINEQFF. CDR3 in DNA: TGTGCCAGCAGCCCTACCGGACTAGCGGGAGGGATCAATGAGCAGTTCTTC.

The sample holds a few counts of this clone. Other DNA sequences of this sample code for an identical CDR3. The chain couples TRBV9 to TRBJ2-7; perhaps TRBD1 as D (6 bases). The CDR3 consists of 13 residues. The V end was cut by 4 bases, the J end by 4 bases, with 12 bases between. Germline V gives CDR1 SGDLS, CDR2 YYNGEE. CDR3 sequence: CASSPSQGYEQYF. DNA of the CDR3: TGTGCCAGCAGCCCGAGCCAGGGGTACGAGCAGTACTTC.

A single count supports this clone. This chain links TRBV7-8 with TRBJ2-2, with 7 bases fitting TRBD1. This CDR3 is built from 14 residues. Losses at the gene ends were 10 bases for V and 7 bases for J; bases not matched to a gene: 12. Per germline, CDR1 SGHVS and CDR2 FQNEAQ. The CDR3 reads CATYKTGSGGELFF. Here the CDR3 DNA reads TGTGCCACCTACAAGACAGGGAGCGGCGGGGAGCTGTTTTTT.

The rearrangement links TRBV7-9 to TRBJ2-7, with 12 bases lining up with TRBD2. The V gene end was trimmed by 5 bases and the J gene end by 4 bases; junction bases not matched to a gene: 9. Per the germline V gene, CDR1 is SEHNR and CDR2 is FQNEAQ (reference sequence). The CDR3 spans 16 residues. Written as DNA, the CDR3 is TGTGCCAGCAGCCGCACGTCCGGGACTAGCGGGTACGAGCAGTACTTC. Translating gives CASSRTSGTSGYEQYF.

This sequence joins TRBV7-2 and TRBJ2-7; 7 nucleotides align to TRBD2. The CDR3 runs 13 residues. Germline CDR1 reads SGHTA; CDR2 reads FQGNSA. V lost 1 base, J lost 10 bases, and 7 bases stayed unmatched. The chain's CDR3 is CASSLDQSGAQYF. In nucleotides, the CDR3 is TGTGCCAGCAGCTTAGATCAAAGCGGGGCTCAGTACTTC.

The chain has TRBV5-4 and TRBJ2-3; 11 bases align to TRBD2. V shed 2 bases and J 5 bases; nucleotides not matched to a gene: 7. CDR3 length: 16 residues. From germline, CDR1 is SGHNT and CDR2 YYREEE (reference sequence). The CDR3 loop reads CASSLFSGGGRDTQYF. The CDR3 nucleotides read TGTGCCAGCAGCTTATTTAGCGGGGGGGGGCGAGATACGCAGTATTTT. Full variable domain (missing parts from reference TRBV5-4 and TRBJ2-3): ETGVTQSPTHLIKTRGQQVTLRCSSQSGHNTVSWYQQALGQGPQFIFQYYREEENGRGNFPPRFSGLQFPNYSSELNVNALELDDSALYLCASSLFSGGGRDTQYFGPGTRLTVL.

V and J are TRBV7-8 and TRBJ1-1, with 8 bases aligning to TRBD1. CDR3 length equals 14 residues. Germline CDR1 reads SGHVS; CDR2 reads FQNEAQ. The V segment lost 4 bases and the J segment 2 bases; nucleotides outside the gene matches: 3. CDR3 bases: TGTGCCAGCAGCTCTGGACAGGGCAACACTGAAGCTTTCTTT. Translation: CASSSGQGNTEAFF.

In its sample, this clone was seen once. The CDR3 region has the DNA TGTGCCAGCAGTTTAATGCGAGATAGCAATCAGCCCCAGCATTTT. Translation: CASSLMRDSNQPQHF. This chain joins TRBV28 and TRBJ1-5, with unresolved D. The CDR3 has 15 amino acids. Trimming removed 2 bases at V and 0 bases at J, with 8 bases between. Germline assignment: CDR1 MDHEN and CDR2 SYDVKM.

This clone appeared once. V is TRBV2 and J is TRBJ2-1; no reliable D call. V lost 4 bases and J 4 bases, leaving 5 bases between the germline ends. CDR3 length: 12 residues. Per germline, CDR1 SNHLY and CDR2 FYNNEI. The CDR3 region is CASSVRYNEQFF. The CDR3 bases are TGTGCCAGCAGTGTGAGGTACAATGAGCAGTTCTTC.

This clone was observed a few times. The gene calls are TRBV6-5 and TRBJ1-6, with unresolved D. Trimming took 0 bases from V and 6 from J, leaving 12 bases between them. The CDR3 consists of 16 residues. Germline CDR1 is MNHEY and CDR2 is SVGAGI. The CDR3: CASSYSMGRVNSPLHF. The CDR3 nucleotides are TGTGCCAGCAGTTACTCGATGGGTCGGGTTAATTCACCCCTCCACTTT.

The genes are TRBV6-5 and TRBJ1-2, with D uncertain. The V and J ends lost 6 bases and 8 bases respectively, with 13 bases between them. The V gene's germline CDR1 is MNHEY and CDR2 SVGAGI. The CDR3 loop spans 12 amino acids. CDR3 coding DNA: TGTGCCAGCAGGGGCCCCCGTCAGGGCTACACCTTC. The encoded protein is CASRGPRQGYTF.

The J gene is TRBJ1-2, the V gene TRBV28, with 9 positions matching TRBD1. V shed 5 bases and J 2 bases; nucleotides not matched to a gene: 9. Germline lookup yields CDR1 MDHEN and CDR2 SYDVKM. The CDR3 is 16 amino acids. The CDR3 sequence: CASSPRQGGLNYGYTF. The CDR3 DNA is TGTGCCAGCAGTCCTCGACAGGGGGGCCTGAACTATGGCTACACCTTC.

The rearrangement uses TRBV28 and TRBJ2-4, with 7 bases aligning to TRBD1. There are 14 residues in the CDR3. V was pared by 5 bases and J by 3 bases, with 4 bases of the junction left unmatched. The germline V gene encodes CDR1 MDHEN and CDR2 SYDVKM. The CDR3 nucleotides are TGTGCCAGCAGTGACAGGGCGAGCAAAAACATTCAGTACTTC. Translation gives CASSDRASKNIQYF.

On this clone: Other DNA variants within this sample encode the same CDR3. The V and J genes are TRBV11-2 and TRBJ2-7, with TRBD1 matching 10 bases. The CDR3 length is 13 residues. The germline V gene encodes CDR1 SGHAT and CDR2 FQNNGV. Unmatched junction bases numbered 3, after V lost 5 bases and J lost 5 bases. The CDR3 region is CASSQGQGDEQYF. The CDR3 DNA sequence: TGTGCCAGCAGCCAAGGACAGGGGGACGAGCAGTACTTC.

Of note for this clone: The same CDR3 arises from other DNA sequences in this sample as well. In DNA form, the CDR3 reads TGTGCCAGCAGCCTCGCCGCCAGGAACACTGAAGCTTTCTTT. This gives the protein CASSLAARNTEAFF. The chain joins TRBV7-9 to TRBJ1-1; D is unresolved. This CDR3 region has 14 residues. The V and J ends lost 5 bases and 1 base respectively, with 11 bases between them. Per the germline V gene, CDR1 is SEHNR and CDR2 is FQNEAQ (reference sequence). Looking up the rest from reference TRBV7-9 and TRBJ1-1 gives the full variable domain: DTGVSQNPRHKITKRGQNVTFRCDPISEHNRLYWYRQTLGQGPEFLTYFQNEAQLEKSRLLSDRFSAERPKGSFSTLEIQRTEQGDSAMYLCASSLAARNTEAFFGQGTRLTVV.

This clone was detected only a few times. In the same sample, other DNA sequences code for this CDR3. The chain uses TRBV6-6 and TRBJ2-1; 7 nucleotides align to TRBD2. CDR1 is MNHNY and CDR2 is SVGAGI in the germline V gene (reference sequence). The CDR3 loop spans 15 amino acids. V shed 3 bases and J 0 bases; nucleotides not matched to a gene: 2. The CDR3 protein is CASSYGGSSYNEQFF. In DNA form, the CDR3 reads TGTGCCAGCAGTTATGGCGGGAGCTCCTACAATGAGCAGTTCTTC.

This chain connects TRBV27 to TRBJ1-1; D might be TRBD1 (5 bases). This CDR3 is 13 amino acids long. CDR1 and CDR2 (germline): MNHEY, SMNVEV (reference sequence). The V end lost 6 bases, the J end lost 0 bases, and 8 bases lay between the germline ends. CDR3 nucleotides: TGTGCCAGCAGGACAGTTCTGAACACTGAAGCTTTCTTT. This encodes CASRTVLNTEAFF.

The rearrangement joins TRBV10-1 to TRBJ1-1; D uncertain. CDR1 is WNHNN, CDR2 SYGVQD, per germline (reference sequence). The CDR3 totals 14 residues. The V end lost 3 bases, the J end lost 4 bases, and 12 bases lay between the germline ends. The CDR3 DNA sequence: TGCGCCAGCAGTGAACATGGCCCTCGCACTGAAGCTTTCTTT. It yields the protein CASSEHGPRTEAFF.

The genes are TRBV29-1 and TRBJ1-1; tentative D call: TRBD1 (5 bases). Germline lookup yields CDR1 SQVTM and CDR2 ANQGSEA. V was pared by 5 bases and J by 0 bases, with 7 bases between. This CDR3 region has 12 residues. In nucleotides, the CDR3 is TGCAGCGTTCTGACAGTGAACACTGAAGCTTTCTTT. Its translation is CSVLTVNTEAFF.